Following are 22 T cell receptor beta chains from one sample sequenced in a study of blood T cell repertoires in COVID-19 (dated by TCRdb to about 2020). Library creation used the immunoSEQ multiplex PCR assay. TCRdb retrieved this table from immuneACCESS and kept in-frame rearrangements only. Not all clones are present; in checked studies, unresolved V genes account for under half, and no reason is known for the remainder. Present in this sample are about 180,000 clones, 80% of which were seen just once. 6.5% to 7% of the sample lies in the top ten. The sample consisted of peripheral blood. These receptors were collected from a man between 70 and 80 years old with active or convalescent COVID-19.

The rearrangement uses TRBV6-1 and TRBJ1-5; D is uncertain. Trimming stripped 0 bases from V and 4 bases from J, with 10 bases between. The germline V gene encodes CDR1 MNHNS and CDR2 SASEGT. The CDR3 consists of 15 residues. The CDR3 DNA follows: TGTGCCAGCAGTGAAGCAGGACGGGATAATCAGCCCCAGCATTTT. Translating gives CASSEAGRDNQPQHF.

The chain links TRBV7-2 to TRBJ2-3, with a possible D match to TRBD2 (5 bases). Germline V gene sequence: CDR1 SGHTA, CDR2 FQGNSA. CDR3 length: 16 residues. V lost 5 bases and J 0 bases, leaving 15 bases between the germline ends. CDR3 residues: CASSANSRGSTDTQYF. Written as DNA, the CDR3 is TGTGCCAGCAGCGCAAACAGTCGCGGGAGCACAGATACGCAGTATTTT.

The genes are TRBV29-1 and TRBJ2-3, with no clear D. With 6 bases removed from V and 2 bases from J, the gap between germline ends came to 6 bases. The CDR3 consists of 11 residues. CDR1 and CDR2 (germline): SQVTM, ANQGSEA. CDR3 DNA: TGCAGCGTGTTAAACACAGATACGCAGTATTTT. Protein product: CSVLNTDTQYF.

The chain couples TRBV9 to TRBJ1-5; 10 nucleotides line up with TRBD1. J gave up 8 bases and V 3 bases, and 5 bases lay outside the gene matches. The germline V gene encodes CDR1 SGDLS and CDR2 YYNGEE. This CDR3 has 14 residues. CDR3 nucleotides: TGTGCCAGCAGCGGAGGACAGGGGGGTGAGCCCCAGCATTTT. This encodes CASSGGQGGEPQHF. Full variable domain (outside the CDR3, taken from reference TRBV9 and TRBJ1-5): DSGVTQTPKHLITATGQRVTLRCSPRSGDLSVYWYQQSLDQGLQFLIQYYNGEERAKGNILERFSAQQFPDLHSELNLSSLELGDSALYFCASSGGQGGEPQHFGDGTRLSIL.

The gene calls are TRBV15 and TRBJ2-1, with TRBD2 matching over 10 bases. The junction had 2 bases not matched to a gene; V was cut back by 5 bases and J by 10 bases. Germline assignment: CDR1 LNHNV and CDR2 YYDKDF (reference sequence). The CDR3 sequence is 12 residues long. CDR3 amino acids: CATSPAGGEQFF. CDR3 nucleotides: TGTGCCACCAGCCCAGCGGGGGGGGAGCAGTTCTTC. Full variable domain (remainder filled in from reference TRBV15 and TRBJ2-1): DAMVIQNPRYQVTQFGKPVTLSCSQTLNHNVMYWYQQKSSQAPKLLFHYYDKDFNNEADTPDNFQSRRPNTSFCFLDIRSPGLGDTAMYLCATSPAGGEQFFGPGTRLTVL.

This clone was found a few times. V is TRBV6-5 and J is TRBJ2-7, with D possibly matching TRBD2 (5 bases). The CDR3 runs 14 residues. Trimming removed 6 bases from V and 1 base from J, with 13 bases in between. The germline V gene has CDR1 MNHEY and CDR2 SVGAGI. The chain's CDR3 is CASREDFSSYEQYF. The DNA for the CDR3 is TGTGCCAGCAGGGAGGACTTTTCTTCCTACGAGCAGTACTTC.

This clone was found once. V is TRBV10-3 and J is TRBJ1-1, with 8 bases aligning to TRBD1. V lost 6 bases, J lost 1 base, and 4 bases stayed unmatched. The CDR3 covers 14 residues. Germline CDR1 is ENHRY and CDR2 is SYGVKD. The DNA for the CDR3 is TGTGCCATCAGCCCGGGACAGGAGAACACTGAAGCTTTCTTT. Translation gives CAISPGQENTEAFF.

V is TRBV24-1 and J is TRBJ2-1; TRBD2 matches at 10 bases. The germline V gene has CDR1 KGHDR and CDR2 SFDVKD. CDR3 length: 19 residues. With V trimmed by 9 bases and J by 1 base, 17 bases remained unmatched. CDR3 bases: TGTGCCACCTCCGGGCCTAGCGGGAGCCCTCTAGGATCCTACAATGAGCAGTTCTTC. Amino acid sequence: CATSGPSGSPLGSYNEQFF.

The chain combines TRBV9 with TRBJ2-2; 8 bases align to TRBD2. The CDR3 runs to 15 residues. Looked up from germline, CDR1 is SGDLS and CDR2 is YYNGEE. Trimming removed 0 bases from V and 5 bases from J; junction bases left unmatched: 3. The CDR3 DNA is TGTGCCAGCAGCGTAGGACTAGCGCAGACCGGGGAGCTGTTTTTT. Encoded protein: CASSVGLAQTGELFF.

The chain employs TRBV28 and TRBJ1-5, with D possibly matching TRBD1 (6 bases). CDR3 length equals 14 residues. V was clipped by 3 bases and J by 7 bases, with 13 bases between them. Looked up from germline, CDR1 is MDHEN and CDR2 is SYDVKM. The CDR3 here is CASSLAGARQPQHF. CDR3 DNA sequence: TGTGCCAGCAGTTTGGCGGGGGCGCGGCAGCCCCAGCATTTT.

The DNA of the CDR3 is TGTGCCAGCAGCTTGGCTGGTCAGGGAACCCAAGAGACCCAGTACTTC. This sequence encodes CASSLAGQGTQETQYF. The chain combines TRBV5-6 with TRBJ2-5; D is perhaps TRBD1 (5 bases). The V and J ends lost 0 bases and 1 base respectively, with 13 bases between them. The CDR3 contains 16 residues. Germline CDR1 SGHDT, CDR2 YYEEEE.

V usage is TRBV20-1 and J usage is TRBJ2-7; tentatively, D is TRBD2 (5 bases). This CDR3 region has 11 residues. V was pared by 6 bases and J by 6 bases, with 12 bases between. The germline V gene encodes CDR1 DFQATT and CDR2 SNEGSKA (reference sequence). In DNA form, the CDR3 reads TGCAGTGCCGGCGAGGGTAGCGAGCAGTACTTC. It encodes CSAGEGSEQYF.

The chain recombines TRBV6-6 with TRBJ2-1; TRBD2 matches at 7 bases. CDR3 size: 16 residues. The germline V gene has CDR1 MNHNY and CDR2 SVGAGI (reference sequence). Trimming at V came to 6 bases and at J to 4 bases, leaving 12 bases not matched to a gene. This CDR3 is CASRPYGTNRYNEQFF. The CDR3 DNA sequence: TGTGCCAGCAGACCTTACGGGACTAATCGTTACAATGAGCAGTTCTTC.

The CDR3 sequence is CASTPGTGNTEAFF. The CDR3 nucleotides read TGCGCCAGCACCCCCGGGACAGGGAACACTGAAGCTTTCTTT. The chain combines TRBV4-1 with TRBJ1-1, with TRBD1 identical over 8 bases. The trim removed 7 bases at V and 1 base at J, leaving 5 bases unmatched. This CDR3 region has 14 residues. Germline-derived CDR1 and CDR2 are MGHRA and YSYEKL.

The chain employs TRBV9 and TRBJ1-4; D possibly corresponds to TRBD1 (6 bases). Trimming took off 3 bases at V and 8 bases at J, with 17 bases between the two ends. CDR3 length: 15 amino acids. The germline CDR1 and CDR2 sequences are SGDLS and YYNGEE. In DNA form, the CDR3 reads TGTGCCAGCAGCGCTCGGGGGGCCCCGGTCGAAAAACTGTTTTTT. Encoded protein: CASSARGAPVEKLFF.

The chain combines TRBV5-1 with TRBJ1-2; D is possibly TRBD1 (6 bases). This CDR3 region has 14 residues. The V gene's germline CDR1 is SGHRS and CDR2 YFSETQ. Trimming removed 4 bases from V and 0 bases from J, with 10 bases in between. CDR3 sequence (DNA): TGCGCCAGCAGCCTGGGACATTCTAACTATGGCTACACCTTC. Translating it yields CASSLGHSNYGYTF.

The chain combines TRBV14 with TRBJ2-7; D is undetermined. CDR1 and CDR2 from the germline V gene are SGHDN and FVKESK. The length of the CDR3 is 13 residues. The V gene lost 1 base and the J gene lost 6 bases, with 10 bases spanning the gap. In nucleotides, the CDR3 is TGTGCCAGCAGCCAAGGGGCCCTAACCGAGCAGTACTTC. Encoded protein: CASSQGALTEQYF.

This rearrangement joins TRBV7-2 to TRBJ2-1; possibly TRBD1 for D (6 bases). V lost 5 bases and J 2 bases, leaving 10 bases between the germline ends. This CDR3 comprises 14 residues. CDR1 and CDR2 from the germline V gene are SGHTA and FQGNSA. The CDR3 coding sequence is TGTGCCAGCAGCGTAAGGACAGCCTACAATGAGCAGTTCTTC. Its translation is CASSVRTAYNEQFF.

J is TRBJ1-1 and V is TRBV6-5; a possible D gene is TRBD1 (6 bases). Germline V CDR1 and CDR2: MNHEY, SVGAGI. CDR3 length: 14 residues. V was shortened by 6 bases and J by 5 bases, with 16 bases between the two germline ends. The CDR3 bases are TGTGCCAGCAGCCAGGCGAAGGGGGAGACTGAAGCTTTCTTT. Translating gives CASSQAKGETEAFF.

The DNA of the CDR3 is TGTGCCAGCAGTGAATCCGGGTTAAGCACAGATACGCAGTATTTT. Its protein is CASSESGLSTDTQYF. This sequence joins TRBV7-9 and TRBJ2-3; no clear D. Germline V CDR1 and CDR2: SEHNR, FQNEAQ (reference sequence). This CDR3 has 15 residues. V dropped 6 bases and J dropped 0 bases, with 13 bases sitting between them.

This clone was recorded once. This chain uses TRBV25-1 with TRBJ2-2; D is unresolved. Germline V CDR1 and CDR2: MGHDK, SYGVNS. This CDR3 is built from 11 residues. CDR3 in DNA: TGTGCATCGGAACTAACCGGGGAGCTGTTTTTT. It codes for CASELTGELFF.

The chain couples TRBV5-1 to TRBJ2-5, with TRBD1 matching 7 bases. CDR1 SGHRS and CDR2 YFSETQ come from the germline V gene. The CDR3 is 13 residues long. Losses at the gene ends were 5 bases for V and 4 bases for J; bases not matched to a gene: 5. CDR3 amino acids: CASRRDSAETQYF. The CDR3 region has the DNA TGCGCCAGCAGAAGGGACAGTGCAGAGACCCAGTACTTC.